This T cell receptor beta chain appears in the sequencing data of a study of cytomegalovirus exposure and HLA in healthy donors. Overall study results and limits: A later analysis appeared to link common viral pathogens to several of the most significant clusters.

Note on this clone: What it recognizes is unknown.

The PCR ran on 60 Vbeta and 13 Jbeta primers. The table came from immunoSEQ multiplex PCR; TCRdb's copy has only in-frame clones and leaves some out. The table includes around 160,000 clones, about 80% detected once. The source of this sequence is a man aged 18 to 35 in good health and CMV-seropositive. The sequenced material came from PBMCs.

The CDR3 spells CASSSRQGRGYEQYF. The CDR3 bases are TGTGCCAGCAGCTCGAGACAGGGAAGGGGTTACGAGCAGTACTTC. The V gene is TRBV11-2, the J gene TRBJ2-7; 7 bases map to TRBD1. The trim removed 4 bases at V and 4 bases at J, leaving 10 bases unmatched. The CDR3 is made up of 15 amino acids. Germline CDR1 reads SGHAT; CDR2 reads FQNNGV.